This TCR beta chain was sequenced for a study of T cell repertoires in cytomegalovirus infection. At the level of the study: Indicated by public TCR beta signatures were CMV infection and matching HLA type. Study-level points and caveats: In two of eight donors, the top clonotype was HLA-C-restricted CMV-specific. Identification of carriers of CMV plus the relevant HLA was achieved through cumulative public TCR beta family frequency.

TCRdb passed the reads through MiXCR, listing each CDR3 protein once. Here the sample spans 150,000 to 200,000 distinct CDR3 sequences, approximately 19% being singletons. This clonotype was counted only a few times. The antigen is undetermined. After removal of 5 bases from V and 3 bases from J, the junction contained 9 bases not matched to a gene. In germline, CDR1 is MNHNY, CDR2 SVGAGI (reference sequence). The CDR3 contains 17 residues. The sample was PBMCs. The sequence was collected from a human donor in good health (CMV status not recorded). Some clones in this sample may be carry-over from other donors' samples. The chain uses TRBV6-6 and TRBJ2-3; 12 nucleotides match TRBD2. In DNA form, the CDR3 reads TGTGCCAGCAGTAAGAGACTAGCGGGAGTTGGTACAGATACGCAGTATTTT. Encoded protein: CASSKRLAGVGTDTQYF.